This T cell receptor beta chain was observed in a study of blood T cell repertoires in COVID-19. Background on the study: Samples representing acute and convalescent COVID-19 were sourced from the United States, Italy and Spain. From T cells, B-cell-depleted T cells, or PBMCs came the material, which was cDNA or gDNA.

This clone showed up just once. Authors' analysis steps: How many nucleated cells were present was estimated from reference gene primer amplification. Profiling relied on immunoSEQ multiplex PCR, and the TCRdb table lists in-frame clones only, not all of them. V and J calls and clone size are copied from that table; D and trimming were computed from the DNA. The sample carries about 56,000 clones, 89% recorded once. The CDR3 has 12 amino acids. In germline, CDR1 is SGHNT, CDR2 YYREEE (reference sequence). V dropped 0 bases and J dropped 6 bases, with 3 bases sitting between them. This receptor was taken from a human donor in a cohort sampled during active COVID-19. Sequences were obtained from peripheral blood. This rearrangement joins TRBV5-4 to TRBJ2-2; D unclear. The DNA for the CDR3 is TGTGCCAGCAGCTTGGCGTCCGGGGAGCTGTTTTTT. The encoded protein is CASSLASGELFF.